What follows are 2 T cell receptor beta chains derived from one specimen sequenced in a study of human T cells and chemical hapten exposure. TCRdb ran MiXCR on the RACE reads and lists one entry per CDR3 protein. This table has around 300,000 distinct CDR3 sequences, around 7.3% appearing once. Stated time point: pre-sensitization, week 0. This sample's treatment: therapeutic diphenylcyclopropenone sensitization with weekly scalp DPC. Material: whole blood, obtained in connection with sensitization to the hapten diphenylcyclopropenone (DPC). The receptors stem from a man younger than 35 with alopecia areata. Some clones in this sample may be carry-over from other donors' samples.

This clonotype was counted only a few times. The chain's CDR3 is CASSPGAYQETQYF. The CDR3 DNA reads TGTGCCAGCAGCCCGGGGGCGTACCAAGAGACCCAGTACTTC. The chain has TRBV6-2 or TRBV6-3 and TRBJ2-5, with D perhaps given as TRBD1 or TRBD2 (6 bases each). Between the trimmed V and J ends, which lost 6 bases and 0 bases, there was a span of 11 bases. The CDR3 extends over 14 amino acids. Germline CDR1 is MNHEY and CDR2 is SVGEGT.

As for this clonotype: A read error may produce the germline difference seen at one junction end. The CDR3 DNA sequence: TGTGCCAGCAGTTTCCTTACCTCCCAGGGGAATGTGTTAATGGCCTTC. Translation: CASSFLTSQGNVLMAF. This sequence joins TRBV27 and TRBJ1-2, with a weak D call TRBD1 (6 bases). In germline, CDR1 is MNHEY, CDR2 SMNVEV (reference sequence). This CDR3 is 16 amino acids long.